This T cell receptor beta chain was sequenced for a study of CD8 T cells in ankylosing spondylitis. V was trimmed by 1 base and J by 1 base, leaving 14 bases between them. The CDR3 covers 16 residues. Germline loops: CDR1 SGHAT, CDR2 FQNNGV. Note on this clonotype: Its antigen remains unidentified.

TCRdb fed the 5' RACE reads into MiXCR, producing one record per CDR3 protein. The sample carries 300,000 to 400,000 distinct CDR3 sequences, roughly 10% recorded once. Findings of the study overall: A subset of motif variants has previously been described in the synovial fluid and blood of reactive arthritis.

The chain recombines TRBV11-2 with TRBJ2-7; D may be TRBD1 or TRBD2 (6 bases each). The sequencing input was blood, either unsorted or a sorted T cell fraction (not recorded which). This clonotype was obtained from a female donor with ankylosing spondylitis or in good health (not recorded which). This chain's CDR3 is CASSLVGGQRSYEQYF. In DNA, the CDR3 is TGTGCCAGCAGCTTAGTGGGAGGACAGAGGTCCTACGAGCAGTACTTC. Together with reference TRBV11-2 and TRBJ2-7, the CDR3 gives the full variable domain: EAGVAQSPRYKIIEKRQSVAFWCNPISGHATLYWYQQILGQGPKLLIQFQNNGVVDDSQLPKDRFSAERLKGVDSTLKIQPAKLEDSAVYLCASSLVGGQRSYEQYFGPGTRLTVT.